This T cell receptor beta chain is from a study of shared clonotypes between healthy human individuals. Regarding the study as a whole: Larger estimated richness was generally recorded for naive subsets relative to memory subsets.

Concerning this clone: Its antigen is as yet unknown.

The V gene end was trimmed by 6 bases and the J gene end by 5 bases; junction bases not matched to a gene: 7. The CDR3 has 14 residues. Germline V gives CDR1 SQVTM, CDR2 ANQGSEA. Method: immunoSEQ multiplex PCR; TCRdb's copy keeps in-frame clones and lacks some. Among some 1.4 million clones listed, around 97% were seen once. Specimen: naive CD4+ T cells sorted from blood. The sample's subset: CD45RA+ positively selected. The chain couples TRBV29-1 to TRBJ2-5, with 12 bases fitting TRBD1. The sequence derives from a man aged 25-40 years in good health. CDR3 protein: CSVGSGQGAETQYF. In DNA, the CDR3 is TGCAGCGTGGGCTCGGGACAGGGGGCCGAGACCCAGTACTTC.